Reported below is one TCR beta chain. People who had autoimmune disease history or systemic immunosuppression were excluded. These data are taken from a study of OX40 agonist ivuxolimab in advanced cancers. Produced via immunoSEQ multiplex PCR; TCRdb's table is partial and in-frame only. The repertoire has tens of thousands of clones, about nine tenths of them found once; the top ten carry approximately 0.5%. The origin of this receptor is an adult with an advanced solid tumor such as melanoma, head and neck, liver or kidney cancer. Sequenced here: CD4+ or CD8+ T cells sorted from blood, sampled in a trial of the OX40 agonist ivuxolimab.

Here the CDR3 DNA reads TGTGCCAGCAGTGAAGGGGGAAGGGCCAACACCGGGGAGCTGTTTTTT. Encoded protein: CASSEGGRANTGELFF. The genes are TRBV2 and TRBJ2-2; no reliable D call. V was pared by 1 base and J by 2 bases, with 11 bases between. Germline loops: CDR1 SNHLY, CDR2 FYNNEI. The CDR3 runs to 16 residues.